The clone carrying this T cell receptor beta chain showed up many times. What it recognizes is unknown. It was with previously described methods and listed TCR primers that bulk TCR libraries were made. TCRdb re-called the PCR reads through MiXCR, storing one row per CDR3 protein. This sample has about 640,000 distinct CDR3 sequences, with approximately 20% found just once. These data are taken from a study of molecular identifiers for immune sequencing clone quantification. Notes on the study in general: Single-cell amounts of spiked Jurkat TCR RNA were reportedly detectable among approximately 1 million naive cells. Clones exceeding 20 RNA copies carried over 99% of effector molecules but under 1% of naive-cell molecules.

Naive CD8 T cells were sorted as CD8+CD4-CCR7+CD45RA+. This receptor was taken from a human donor in good health. Some libraries in this study had Jurkat cell RNA spiked in. Sequenced: naive CD8+ T cells from blood, with Jurkat cell RNA spiked in. As for subset: FACS-sorted CD8+CD4-CCR7+CD45RA+ naive T cells.

In nucleotides, the CDR3 is TGCAGTGCTGACAGGACAGGCTACGAGCAGTACTTC. Protein product: CSADRTGYEQYF. The J gene is TRBJ2-7, the V gene TRBV20-1, with 7 nucleotides matching TRBD1. The CDR3 length is 12 residues. Germline CDR1 and CDR2: DFQATT and SNEGSKA (reference sequence). V trimming: 5 bases; J trimming: 3 bases; junction bases outside the gene matches: 4.